This TCR beta chain was sequenced during a study of read filtering for tumor transcriptome and immune sequencing. The wider study: Transcriptome libraries were built from DNase-treated RNA.

The sample holds a few counts of this clonotype. Its antigen is unidentified. General study findings and limits: Approximately 80% of IR-seq clonotypes had one read, totaling about 3.5% of reads; RNA-seq: about 70% and 40%. The CD138-negative fraction was mixed bone marrow immune cells, not pure T cells.

The library was built from about 0.4 ug RNA with molecular barcoded adaptors for alpha/delta and beta/gamma chains. TCRdb re-called the reads with MiXCR, one entry per CDR3 protein. The table lists tens of thousands of distinct CDR3 sequences, more than 20% of them singletons. CDR3 length: 15 amino acids. The V and J ends lost 1 base and 7 bases respectively, with 14 bases between them. Germline assignment: CDR1 SGHTA and CDR2 FQGNSA. This clonotype was sampled from a donor at least 40 years old with multiple myeloma. The sample taken for sequencing was a population of CD138-negative cells sorted from bone marrow. The chain uses TRBV7-2 and TRBJ2-1; D assignment may be TRBD1 or TRBD2 (5 bases each). In DNA, the CDR3 is TGTGCCAGCAGCTTAGGGGGACGCAGTTGGAATGAGCAGTTCTTC. Amino acid sequence: CASSLGGRSWNEQFF. The whole variable domain, remainder taken from reference TRBV7-2 and TRBJ2-1, is GAGVSQSPSNKVTEKGKDVELRCDPISGHTALYWYRQSLGQGLEFLIYFQGNSAPDKSGLPSDRFSAERTGGSVSTLTIQRTQQEDSAVYLCASSLGGRSWNEQFFGPGTRLTVL.